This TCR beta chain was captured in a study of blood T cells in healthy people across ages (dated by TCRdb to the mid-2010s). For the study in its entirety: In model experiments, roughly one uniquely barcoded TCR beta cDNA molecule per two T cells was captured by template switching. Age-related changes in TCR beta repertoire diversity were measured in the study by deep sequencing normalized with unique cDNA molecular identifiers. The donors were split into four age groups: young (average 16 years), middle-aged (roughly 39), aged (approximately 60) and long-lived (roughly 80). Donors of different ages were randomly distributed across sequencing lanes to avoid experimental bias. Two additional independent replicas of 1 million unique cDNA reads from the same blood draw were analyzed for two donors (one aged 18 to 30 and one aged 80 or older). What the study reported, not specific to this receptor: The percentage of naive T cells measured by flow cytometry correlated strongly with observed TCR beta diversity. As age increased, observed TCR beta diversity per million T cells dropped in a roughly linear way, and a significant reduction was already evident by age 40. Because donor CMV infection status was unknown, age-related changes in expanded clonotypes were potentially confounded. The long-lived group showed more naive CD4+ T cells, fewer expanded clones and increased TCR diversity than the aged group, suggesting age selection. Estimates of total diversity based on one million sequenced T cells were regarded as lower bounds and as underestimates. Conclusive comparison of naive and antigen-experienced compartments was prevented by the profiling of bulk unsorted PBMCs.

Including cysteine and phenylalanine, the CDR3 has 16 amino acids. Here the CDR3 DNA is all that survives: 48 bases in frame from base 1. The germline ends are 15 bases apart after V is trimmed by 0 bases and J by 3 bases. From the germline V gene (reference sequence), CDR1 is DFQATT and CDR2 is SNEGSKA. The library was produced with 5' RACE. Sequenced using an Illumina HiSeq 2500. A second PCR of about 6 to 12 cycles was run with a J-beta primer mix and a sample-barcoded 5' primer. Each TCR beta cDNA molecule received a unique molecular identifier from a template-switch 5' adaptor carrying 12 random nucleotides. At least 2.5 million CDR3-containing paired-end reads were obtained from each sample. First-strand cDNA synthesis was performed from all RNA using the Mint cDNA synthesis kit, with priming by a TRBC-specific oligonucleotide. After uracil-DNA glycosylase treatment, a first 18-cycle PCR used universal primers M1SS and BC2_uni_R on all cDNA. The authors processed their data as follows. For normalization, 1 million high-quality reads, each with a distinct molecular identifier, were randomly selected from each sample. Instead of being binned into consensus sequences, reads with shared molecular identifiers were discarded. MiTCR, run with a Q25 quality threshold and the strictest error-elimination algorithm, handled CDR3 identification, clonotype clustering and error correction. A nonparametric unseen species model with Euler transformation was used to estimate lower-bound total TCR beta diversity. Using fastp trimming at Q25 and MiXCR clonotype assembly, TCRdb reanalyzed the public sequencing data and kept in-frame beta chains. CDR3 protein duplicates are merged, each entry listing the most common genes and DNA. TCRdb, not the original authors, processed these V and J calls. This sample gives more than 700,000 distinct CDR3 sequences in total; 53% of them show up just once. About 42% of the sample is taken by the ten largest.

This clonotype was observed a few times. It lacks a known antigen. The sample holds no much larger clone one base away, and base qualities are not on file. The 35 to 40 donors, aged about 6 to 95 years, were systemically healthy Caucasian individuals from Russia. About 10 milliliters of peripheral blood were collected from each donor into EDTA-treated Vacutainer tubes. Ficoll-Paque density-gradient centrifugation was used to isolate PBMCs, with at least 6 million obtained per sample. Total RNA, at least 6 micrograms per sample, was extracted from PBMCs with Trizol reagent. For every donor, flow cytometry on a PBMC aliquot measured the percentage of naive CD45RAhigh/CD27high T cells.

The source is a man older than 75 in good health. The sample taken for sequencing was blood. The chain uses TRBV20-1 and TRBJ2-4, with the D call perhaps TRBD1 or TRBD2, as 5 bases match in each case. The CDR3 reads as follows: CSARDRVWGNKNIQYF. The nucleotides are TGCAGTGCTAGAGATCGGGTATGGGGGAACAAAAACATTCAGTACTTC.